These 7 T cell receptor beta chains came from one sample sequenced in a study of CD8+ T cells in alopecia areata. As the sequencing template, cDNA was produced by extracting RNA and reverse transcribing it. Sequencing used immunoSEQ multiplex PCR; TCRdb keeps in-frame clones, though not all of them. The sample contains around 210,000 clones, 56% of which appear only once. Sequenced material: CD8+ T cells sorted from blood. The receptors were sampled from a human donor in good health.

This clone was detected a few times. The V and J genes are TRBV23-1 and TRBJ1-6; the D is unclear. TRBV23-1 belongs to the ORF category, with a function that is uncertain. The CDR3 is made up of 12 amino acids. V gave up 10 bases and J gave up 8 bases, with 12 bases separating them. CDR3 sequence reads: CATRPSHSPLHF. The CDR3 nucleotides read TGCGCCACACGGCCCAGTCATTCACCCCTCCACTTT.

J is TRBJ1-2 and V is TRBV2; possibly TRBD1 for D (5 bases). The CDR3 runs to 14 residues. Trimming took 0 bases from V and 5 from J, leaving 10 bases between them. Germline CDR1 and CDR2: SNHLY and FYNNEI. CDR3 coding DNA: TGTGCCAGCAGTGAAGCGGGAAGGGGTTATGGCTACACCTTC. Translated, it gives CASSEAGRGYGYTF.

V usage is TRBV6-5 and J usage is TRBJ2-3; D uncertain. Trimming removed 5 bases from V and 2 bases from J, with 11 bases in between. Looked up from germline, CDR1 is MNHEY and CDR2 is SVGAGI. This CDR3 contains 14 residues. The CDR3 DNA reads as TGTGCCAGCAGTAACTATCGGGCCACAGATACGCAGTATTTT. Protein product: CASSNYRATDTQYF.

V is TRBV11-2 and J is TRBJ1-2; D gene unclear. CDR1 is SGHAT, CDR2 FQNNGV, per germline. V lost 3 bases and J 0 bases, leaving 5 bases between the germline ends. CDR3 size: 13 residues. CDR3 loop: CASSLGANYGYTF. For the CDR3, the DNA is TGTGCCAGCAGCTTGGGTGCTAACTATGGCTACACCTTC.

This clone was seen more than once but under ten times. This sequence joins TRBV9 and TRBJ1-1; possible D gene TRBD1, 5 bases. The CDR3 length is 14 residues. The germline CDR1 and CDR2 sequences are SGDLS and YYNGEE. V was pared by 3 bases and J by 7 bases, with 16 bases between. In DNA, the CDR3 is TGTGCCAGCAGCGAGAGGGGTGTGGGGATTGAAGCTTTCTTT. This encodes CASSERGVGIEAFF. The full variable domain, completed using reference TRBV9 and TRBJ1-1, is DSGVTQTPKHLITATGQRVTLRCSPRSGDLSVYWYQQSLDQGLQFLIQYYNGEERAKGNILERFSAQQFPDLHSELNLSSLELGDSALYFCASSERGVGIEAFFGQGTRLTVV.

The chain recombines TRBV4-1 with TRBJ1-1, with D possibly TRBD1 on 5 matching bases. Germline loops: CDR1 MGHRA, CDR2 YSYEKL. The V end was cut by 3 bases, the J end by 1 base, with 9 bases between. The CDR3 loop spans 14 amino acids. CDR3 sequence reads: CASSQPQGNTEAFF. CDR3 nucleotide sequence: TGCGCCAGCAGCCAGCCGCAGGGGAACACTGAAGCTTTCTTT.

The CDR3 loop reads CSVVSPYEQYF. CDR3 nucleotides: TGCAGCGTTGTCTCCCCTTACGAGCAGTACTTC. The rearrangement uses TRBV29-1 and TRBJ2-7; D ambiguous. V was shortened by 4 bases and J by 4 bases, with 8 bases between the two germline ends. The CDR3 is made up of 11 amino acids. Germline lookup yields CDR1 SQVTM and CDR2 ANQGSEA.